The 15 T cell receptor beta chains given below trace back to one sample, sequenced in a study of cytomegalovirus exposure and HLA in healthy donors. 13 Jbeta primers and 60 Vbeta primers were used for the PCR. Sequencing was performed with immunoSEQ multiplex PCR; in TCRdb, only in-frame clones are kept and a portion is missing. The profile shows some 90,000 clones, about four fifths of them singletons. Sample: PBMCs. These receptors all stem from a female donor in good health and CMV-seropositive.

V and J are TRBV14 and TRBJ1-1; D may be TRBD1 (6 bases). CDR1 is SGHDN, CDR2 FVKESK, per germline. Trimming stripped 5 bases from V and 0 bases from J, with 13 bases between. The CDR3 consists of 15 residues. The CDR3 loop is CASSGGGALNTEAFF. Written as DNA, the CDR3 is TGTGCCAGCAGCGGAGGGGGGGCCCTGAACACTGAAGCTTTCTTT.

CDR3 region: CAWSVGGHNTEAFF. Here the CDR3 DNA reads TGTGCCTGGAGTGTCGGAGGGCACAACACTGAAGCTTTCTTT. V usage is TRBV30 and J usage is TRBJ1-1; D not certain. Per the germline V gene, CDR1 is GTSNPN and CDR2 is SVGIG (reference sequence). The CDR3 extends over 14 amino acids. V lost 0 bases to trimming and J lost 2 bases, with 10 bases between them.

V and J are TRBV2 and TRBJ1-1, with TRBD1 matching 10 bases. V trimming: 6 bases; J trimming: 3 bases; junction bases outside the gene matches: 7. This CDR3 is 15 amino acids long. The germline gives CDR1 SNHLY, CDR2 FYNNEI. CDR3 nucleotide sequence: TGTGCCAGCAGCCCCTGGGACAGGGGAGACACTGAAGCTTTCTTT. Encoded protein: CASSPWDRGDTEAFF.

This clone came up a few times. V and J are TRBV9 and TRBJ1-6, with D uncertain. CDR1 and CDR2 from the germline V gene are SGDLS and YYNGEE. This CDR3 has 15 amino acids. V lost 6 bases and J lost 7, with 17 bases in between. The CDR3 protein is CASNRIGGPNSPLHF. CDR3 nucleotides: TGTGCCAGCAACCGGATTGGAGGGCCGAATTCACCCCTCCACTTT.

This clone was observed a few times. The chain combines TRBV14 with TRBJ2-2, with 7 nucleotides matching TRBD2. The junction had 6 bases not matched to a gene; V was cut back by 1 base and J by 4 bases. This CDR3 is 16 amino acids long. Germline V CDR1 and CDR2: SGHDN, FVKESK. CDR3 in DNA: TGTGCCAGCAGCCAAGTCCTGGGGAGGGGCACCGGGGAGCTGTTTTTT. It yields the protein CASSQVLGRGTGELFF.

This clone appeared a single time. V and J are TRBV18 and TRBJ2-5, with D possibly TRBD1 on 6 matching bases. The CDR3 runs 13 residues. V dropped 4 bases and J dropped 5 bases, with 11 bases sitting between them. Per the germline V gene, CDR1 is KGHSH and CDR2 is LQKENI. CDR3 DNA sequence: TGTGCCAGCTCACGATACAGGGAGGAGACCCAGTACTTC. Translating it yields CASSRYREETQYF.

J is TRBJ2-7 and V is TRBV9, with TRBD2 identical over 9 bases. This CDR3 is 15 amino acids long. J lost 1 base, V lost 2 bases, and 4 bases had no gene match. Germline CDR1 and CDR2: SGDLS and YYNGEE. CDR3 in amino acids: CASSVSGGSSYEQYF. DNA of the CDR3: TGTGCCAGCAGCGTTAGCGGGGGATCTTCCTACGAGCAGTACTTC.

This clone was picked up one time. The chain is built from TRBV28 and TRBJ2-7; D gene unclear. This CDR3 has 12 amino acids. The germline V gene has CDR1 MDHEN and CDR2 SYDVKM. The V end was cut by 4 bases, the J end by 3 bases, with 7 bases between. This CDR3 reads CASSSGFYEQYF. The CDR3 coding sequence is TGTGCCAGCAGTTCGGGTTTCTACGAGCAGTACTTC.

This chain links TRBV28 with TRBJ1-1; 7 bases fit TRBD1. The V segment lost 4 bases and the J segment 6 bases; nucleotides outside the gene matches: 8. CDR3 length equals 14 residues. The V gene's germline CDR1 is MDHEN and CDR2 SYDVKM. This CDR3 is CASSYHRGRSEAFF. The DNA of the CDR3 is TGTGCCAGCAGTTACCACAGGGGACGCTCTGAAGCTTTCTTT.

The chain employs TRBV11-2 and TRBJ2-1, with 11 positions matching TRBD2. With 5 bases clipped from V and 12 bases from J, the junction kept 21 bases outside the gene matches. The CDR3 is made up of 18 amino acids. The germline CDR1 and CDR2 sequences are SGHAT and FQNNGV. The CDR3 nucleotides are TGTGCCAGCAGCCCTGGGGTAGCGGGGGGGTCCTACAATGTTGGGCAGTTCTTC. Protein: CASSPGVAGGSYNVGQFF.

This chain joins TRBV10-3 and TRBJ2-5; 16 bases map to TRBD2. CDR1 and CDR2 (germline): ENHRY, SYGVKD. CDR3 length equals 17 residues. J was trimmed by 2 bases and V by 6 bases; bases with no gene match: 6. The CDR3 loop reads CAIRPGLAGGIQETQYF. In DNA, the CDR3 is TGTGCCATCAGGCCGGGACTAGCGGGGGGGATACAAGAGACCCAGTACTTC.

This sequence joins TRBV2 and TRBJ1-6; tentative D call: TRBD1 (6 bases). V lost 3 bases and J lost 7, with 16 bases in between. Germline values: CDR1 SNHLY, CDR2 FYNNEI. The CDR3 is made up of 16 amino acids. The CDR3 sequence: CASSEATGSGNSPLHF. CDR3 sequence (DNA): TGTGCCAGCAGTGAGGCCACAGGGAGTGGGAATTCACCCCTCCACTTT.

This clone was found once. The chain couples TRBV7-9 to TRBJ2-7; a weak D match, TRBD2 (6 bases). CDR1 and CDR2 from the germline V gene are SEHNR and FQNEAQ (reference sequence). This CDR3 is built from 16 residues. V gave up 4 bases and J gave up 1 base, with 17 bases separating them. CDR3 protein: CASSSFGEADSYEQYF. The DNA of the CDR3 is TGTGCCAGCAGCTCGTTTGGGGAGGCCGATTCCTACGAGCAGTACTTC. Filled out from reference TRBV7-9 and TRBJ2-7, the complete variable domain reads DTGVSQNPRHKITKRGQNVTFRCDPISEHNRLYWYRQTLGQGPEFLTYFQNEAQLEKSRLLSDRFSAERPKGSFSTLEIQRTEQGDSAMYLCASSSFGEADSYEQYFGPGTRLTVT.

This clone was detected only a few times. The chain joins TRBV5-1 to TRBJ2-1; 11 bases are a match to TRBD1. V shed 4 bases and J 7 bases; nucleotides not matched to a gene: 4. Germline lookup yields CDR1 SGHRS and CDR2 YFSETQ. The CDR3 spans 14 residues. CDR3 protein: CASSTGTGGNEQFF. Written as DNA, the CDR3 is TGCGCCAGCAGCACCGGGACAGGGGGAAATGAGCAGTTCTTC.

This CDR3 reads CASSFVGTTYEQYF. In DNA, the CDR3 is TGTGCCAGCAGCTTCGTGGGCACCACCTACGAGCAGTACTTC. The genes are TRBV5-6 and TRBJ2-7; D not resolved. V was cut by 2 bases and J by 2 bases, with 11 bases left in between. This CDR3 comprises 14 residues. From germline, CDR1 is SGHDT and CDR2 YYEEEE.